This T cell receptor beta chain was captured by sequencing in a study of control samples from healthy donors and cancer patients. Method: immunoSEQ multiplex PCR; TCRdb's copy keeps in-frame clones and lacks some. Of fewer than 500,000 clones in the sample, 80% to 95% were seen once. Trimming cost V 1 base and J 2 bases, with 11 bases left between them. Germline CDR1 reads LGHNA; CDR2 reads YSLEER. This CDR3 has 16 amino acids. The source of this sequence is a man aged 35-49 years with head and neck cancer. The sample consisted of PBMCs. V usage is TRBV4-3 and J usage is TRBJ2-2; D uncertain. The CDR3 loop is CASSQGVTPNTGELFF. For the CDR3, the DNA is TGCGCCAGCAGCCAAGGGGTCACACCAAACACCGGGGAGCTGTTTTTT.